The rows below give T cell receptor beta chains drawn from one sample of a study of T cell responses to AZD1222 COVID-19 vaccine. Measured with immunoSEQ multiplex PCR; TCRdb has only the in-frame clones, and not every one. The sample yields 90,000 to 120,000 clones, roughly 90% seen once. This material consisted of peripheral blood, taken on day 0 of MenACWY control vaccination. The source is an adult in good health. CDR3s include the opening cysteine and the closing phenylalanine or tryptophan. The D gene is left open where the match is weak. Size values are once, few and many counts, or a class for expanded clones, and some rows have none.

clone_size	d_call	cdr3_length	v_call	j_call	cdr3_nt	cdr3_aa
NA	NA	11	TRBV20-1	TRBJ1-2	TGCAGTGCAACCAGGGATCTTGGCTACACCTTC	CSATRDLGYTF
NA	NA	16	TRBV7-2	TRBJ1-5	TGTGCCAGCAGCTTAGGACACCCGGGGGGCAATCAGCCCCAGCATTTT	CASSLGHPGGNQPQHF
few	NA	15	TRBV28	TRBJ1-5	TGTGCCAGCAGTTTTCCTGGGGGAGGGGGTCAGCCCCAGCATTTT	CASSFPGGGGQPQHF
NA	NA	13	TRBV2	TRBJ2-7	TGTGCCAGCGGACGTGGGACACTCTACGAGCAGTACTTC	CASGRGTLYEQYF
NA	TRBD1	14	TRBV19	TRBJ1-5	TGTGCCAGTAGTTCGACAGGGCGCTATCAGCCCCAGCATTTT	CASSSTGRYQPQHF
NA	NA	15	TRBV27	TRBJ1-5	TGTGCCAGCAGTTTGAGGACAGATAGCAATCAGCCCCAGCATTTT	CASSLRTDSNQPQHF
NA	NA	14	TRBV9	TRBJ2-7	TGTGCCAGCAGCGTAGCTGGTGTAACCTACGAGCAGTACTTC	CASSVAGVTYEQYF
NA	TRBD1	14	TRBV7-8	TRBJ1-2	TGTGCCAGCAGCGCGACAGGGACCAACTATGGCTACACCTTC	CASSATGTNYGYTF
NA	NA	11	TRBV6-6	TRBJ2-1	TGTGCCAGCAGGACTCCAGGGGAGCAGTTCTTC	CASRTPGEQFF
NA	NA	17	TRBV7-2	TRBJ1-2	TGTGCCAGCAGCTTAGGAGGAAGTCCGGGACGGCGCTATGGCTACACCTTC	CASSLGGSPGRRYGYTF
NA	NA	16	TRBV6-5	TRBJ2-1	TGTGCCAGCAGTTACTCGAGAGCAATCTCCTACAATGAGCAGTTCTTC	CASSYSRAISYNEQFF
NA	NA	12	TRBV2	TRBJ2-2	TGTGCCAGCGGGACTCACACCGGGGAGCTGTTTTTT	CASGTHTGELFF
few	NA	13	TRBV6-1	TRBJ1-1	TGTGCCAGCAGTGAACAGACTAACACTGAAGCTTTCTTT	CASSEQTNTEAFF
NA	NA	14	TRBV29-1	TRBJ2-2	TGCAGCGCCAGACACGGGGGTTTCGGCGGGGAGCTGTTTTTT	CSARHGGFGGELFF
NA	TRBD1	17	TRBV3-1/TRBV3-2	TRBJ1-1	TGTGCCAGCAGCCAATTCCGGGACAGGGGGGTGAACACTGAAGCTTTCTTT	CASSQFRDRGVNTEAFF
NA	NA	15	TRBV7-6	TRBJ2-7	TGTGCCAGCAGCTTATCCGAGGGGCGAGTGGGCGAGCAGTACTTC	CASSLSEGRVGEQYF
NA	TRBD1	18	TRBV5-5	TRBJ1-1	TGTGCCAGCAGAAACAAAACTTACCGGGACAGGGGGCAATCTGAAGCTTTCTTT	CASRNKTYRDRGQSEAFF
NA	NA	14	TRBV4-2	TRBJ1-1	TGTGCCAGCAGCCAAGATGTCGGACGGGTTGAAGCTTTCTTT	CASSQDVGRVEAFF
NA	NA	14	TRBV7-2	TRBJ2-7	TGTGCCAGCAGCTTCGGAGTAAGGGTCTACGAGCAGTACTTC	CASSFGVRVYEQYF
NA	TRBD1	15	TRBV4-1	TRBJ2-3	TGCGCCAGCAGCCAAGGGACAGGGGAGGCAGATACGCAGTATTTT	CASSQGTGEADTQYF
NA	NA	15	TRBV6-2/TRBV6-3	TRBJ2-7	TGTGCCAGCAGCCGGGCCGGGGGCTCCTTCCCCGAGCAGTACTTC	CASSRAGGSFPEQYF
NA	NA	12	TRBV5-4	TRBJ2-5	TGTGCCAGCAGCTCTGGGGACGAGACCCAGTACTTC	CASSSGDETQYF
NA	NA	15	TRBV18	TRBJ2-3	TGTGCCAGCTCACCACCGGGCAGGTCCACAGATACGCAGTATTTT	CASSPPGRSTDTQYF
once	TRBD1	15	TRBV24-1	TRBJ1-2	TGTGCCACGCCTTATGGACAGGGGGGCGGCTATGGCTACACCTTC	CATPYGQGGGYGYTF
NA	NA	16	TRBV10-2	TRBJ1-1	TGCGCCAGCAGTGAGATATATGGGCATTGGGGCACTGAAGCTTTCTTT	CASSEIYGHWGTEAFF
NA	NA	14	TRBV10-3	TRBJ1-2	TGTGCCATCAGTGGGGTCTTACCGGTCGAAGGCTACACCTTC	CAISGVLPVEGYTF
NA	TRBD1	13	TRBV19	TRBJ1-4	TGTGCCAGTAACGGAGGACAGGGTGAAAAACTGTTTTTT	CASNGGQGEKLFF
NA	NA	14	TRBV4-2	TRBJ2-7	TGTGCCAGCAGCCATTCCGGGGATGACTACGAGCAGTACTTC	CASSHSGDDYEQYF
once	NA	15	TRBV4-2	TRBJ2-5	TGTGCCAGCAGCCCCGGGATCTTAGGGGCCGAGACCCAGTACTTC	CASSPGILGAETQYF
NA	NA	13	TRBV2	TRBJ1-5	TGTGCCAGTGAGGCAGATAGCAATCAGCCCCAGCATTTT	CASEADSNQPQHF
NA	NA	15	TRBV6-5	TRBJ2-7	TGTGCCAGCAGTTACTCCTACGCTAGCGCCTACGAGCAGTACTTC	CASSYSYASAYEQYF
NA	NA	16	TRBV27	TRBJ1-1	TGTGCCAGCAGTTTAACCGGCCAGGGCATGAACACTGAAGCTTTCTTT	CASSLTGQGMNTEAFF
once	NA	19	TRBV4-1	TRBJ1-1	TGCGCCAGCAGCTTTTTATCTTACGCAGGGGCAGGAAAGAACACTGAAGCTTTCTTT	CASSFLSYAGAGKNTEAFF
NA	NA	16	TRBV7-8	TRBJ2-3	TGTGCCAGCAGCATGATACAGGGAACTAGCACAGATACGCAGTATTTT	CASSMIQGTSTDTQYF
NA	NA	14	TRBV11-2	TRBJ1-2	TGTGCCAGCAGCCCATTCAAGGCTAACTATGGCTACACCTTC	CASSPFKANYGYTF
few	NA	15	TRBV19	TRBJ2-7	TGTGCCAGTAGTAATCTCGGAGAAATTATCTACGAGCAGTACTTC	CASSNLGEIIYEQYF
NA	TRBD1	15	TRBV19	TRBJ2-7	TGTGCCAGTAGTACTTCCGGGACAGGGACTTACGAGCAGTACTTC	CASSTSGTGTYEQYF
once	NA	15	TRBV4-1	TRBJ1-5	TGCGCCAGCAGCCAAGCGGGCGGTAGCAATCAGCCCCAGCATTTT	CASSQAGGSNQPQHF
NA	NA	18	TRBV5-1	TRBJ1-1	TGCGCCAGCAGCTTGGGTAGGGGAAATTTCGTCATGAACACTGAAGCTTTCTTT	CASSLGRGNFVMNTEAFF
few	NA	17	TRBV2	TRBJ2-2	TGTGCCAGCAGTGTAGGGCAGGGATCCTACTTCACCGGGGAGCTGTTTTTT	CASSVGQGSYFTGELFF
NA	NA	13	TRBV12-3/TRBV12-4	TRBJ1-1	TGTGCCAGCAGTCCCCTCCAAGACACTGAAGCTTTCTTT	CASSPLQDTEAFF
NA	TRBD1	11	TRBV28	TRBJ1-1	TGTGCCAGCATTAGGACAGGGGAAGCTTTCTTT	CASIRTGEAFF
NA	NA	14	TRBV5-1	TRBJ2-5	TGCGCCAGCAGCTCCGCGGGGGCCGAGGAGACCCAGTACTTC	CASSSAGAEETQYF
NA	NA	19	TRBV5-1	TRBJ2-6	TGCGCCAGCAGCTTGGTACCTTTCCAATTAGCCTCTGGGGCCAACGTCCTGACTTTC	CASSLVPFQLASGANVLTF
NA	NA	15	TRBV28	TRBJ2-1	TGTGCCAGCAGTTTATTGGGCAGGGAAGGGAATGAGCAGTTCTTC	CASSLLGREGNEQFF
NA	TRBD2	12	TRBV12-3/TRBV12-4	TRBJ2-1	TGTGCCAGCAGGCTAGCGGGCGATGAGCAGTTCTTC	CASRLAGDEQFF
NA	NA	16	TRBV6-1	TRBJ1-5	TGTGCCAGCAGTGACGGGATCCTGTGGAGCAATCAGCCCCAGCATTTT	CASSDGILWSNQPQHF
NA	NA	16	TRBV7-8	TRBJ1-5	TGTGCCAGCAGCTTAGAGGGCAGACTTAGCAATCAGCCCCAGCATTTT	CASSLEGRLSNQPQHF
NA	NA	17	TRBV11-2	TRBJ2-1	TGTGCCAGCAGCTGGGATCTACACCGTTGGGGATACAATGAGCAGTTCTTC	CASSWDLHRWGYNEQFF
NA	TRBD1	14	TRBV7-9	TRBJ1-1	TGTGCCAGCAGCTTAGTTCAGGGGGCAACTGAAGCTTTCTTT	CASSLVQGATEAFF
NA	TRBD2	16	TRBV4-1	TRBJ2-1	TGCGCCAGCAGCCCCCCGGCTAGCGGGGGCCACAATGAGCAGTTCTTC	CASSPPASGGHNEQFF
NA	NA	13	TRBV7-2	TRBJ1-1	TGTGCCAGCAGCTTAGGTTACGGCACTGAAGCTTTCTTT	CASSLGYGTEAFF
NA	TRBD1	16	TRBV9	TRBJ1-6	TGTGCCAGCAGCGTAGCTGCGGGGACAGGGCAATCACCCCTCCACTTT	CASSVAAGTGQSPLHF
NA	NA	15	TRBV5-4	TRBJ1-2	TGTGCCAGCAGCTTGGAACAGGGATCAAACTATGGCTACACCTTC	CASSLEQGSNYGYTF
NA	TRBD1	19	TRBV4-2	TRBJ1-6	TGTGCCAGCAGCCAGCATTCCGTAACAGGGGCCTCCTATAATTCACCCCTCCACTTT	CASSQHSVTGASYNSPLHF